This TCR beta chain is from a study of identical twins. TCRdb processed the 5' RACE reads anew with MiXCR; each CDR3 protein has one entry. In the table there are 700,000 or so distinct CDR3 sequences, 21% of which are singletons. There are 13 residues in the CDR3. Trimming cost V 2 bases and J 4 bases, with 8 bases left between them. Germline-derived CDR1 and CDR2 are SGHAT and FQNNGV. The same sample was also studied in work on T cells expressing NK-cell markers. This second study notes: Investigators obtained TCR beta repertoires from sorted CD3+CD56+NKG2C+, CD3+CD56+NKG2C- and CD3+CD56-NKG2C+ T cells. Within the sequenced cohort of eight donors, seven exhibited HCMV seropositivity and one was seronegative. In several donors, dominant clonotypes made up roughly 28.3-65% of CD3+CD56-NKG2C+ cells.

This receptor was obtained from a woman aged 18 to 35 in good health. Sample: PBMCs. The J gene is TRBJ1-1, the V gene TRBV11-2, with unresolved D. CDR3 loop: CASSLKSGTEAFF. In nucleotides, the CDR3 is TGTGCCAGCAGCTTAAAGAGCGGCACTGAAGCTTTCTTT.